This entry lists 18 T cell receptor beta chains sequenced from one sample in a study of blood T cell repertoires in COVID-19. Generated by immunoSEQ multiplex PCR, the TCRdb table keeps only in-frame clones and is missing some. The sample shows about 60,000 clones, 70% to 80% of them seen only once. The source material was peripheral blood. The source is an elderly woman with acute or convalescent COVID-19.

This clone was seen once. CDR3 in DNA: TGTGCCAGCAGTCAGGACAGGGGGCCCTCCTACGAGCAGTACTTC. This sequence encodes CASSQDRGPSYEQYF. This rearrangement joins TRBV6-2 or TRBV6-3 to TRBJ2-7; 11 nucleotides agree with TRBD1. The CDR3 is made up of 15 amino acids. After removal of 5 bases from V and 0 bases from J, the junction contained 3 bases not matched to a gene. Germline lookup yields CDR1 MNHEY and CDR2 SVGEGT.

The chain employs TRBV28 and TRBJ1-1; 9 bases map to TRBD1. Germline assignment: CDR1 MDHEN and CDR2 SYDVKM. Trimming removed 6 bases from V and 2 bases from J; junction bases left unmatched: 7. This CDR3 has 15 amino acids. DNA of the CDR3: TGTGCCAGCAGGCTGGGGACAGGGCTTAACACTGAAGCTTTCTTT. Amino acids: CASRLGTGLNTEAFF. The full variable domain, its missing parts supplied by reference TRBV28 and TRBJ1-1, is DVKVTQSSRYLVKRTGEKVFLECVQDMDHENMFWYRQDPGLGLRLIYFSYDVKMKEKGDIPEGYSVSREKKERFSLILESASTNQTSMYLCASRLGTGLNTEAFFGQGTRLTVV.

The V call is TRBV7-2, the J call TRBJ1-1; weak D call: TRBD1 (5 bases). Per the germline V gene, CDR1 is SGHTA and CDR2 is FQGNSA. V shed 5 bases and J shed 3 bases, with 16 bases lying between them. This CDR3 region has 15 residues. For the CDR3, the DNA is TGTGCCAGCAGCCCCCGGTTGAGCAGGGACACTGAAGCTTTCTTT. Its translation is CASSPRLSRDTEAFF.

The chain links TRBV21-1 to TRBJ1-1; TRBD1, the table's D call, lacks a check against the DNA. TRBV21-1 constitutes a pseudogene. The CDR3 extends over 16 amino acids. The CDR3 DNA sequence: TGTGCCAGCAGCAAAGATCAGCAGGCAGGGAACACTGAAGCTTTCTTT. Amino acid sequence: CASSKDQQAGNTEAFF.

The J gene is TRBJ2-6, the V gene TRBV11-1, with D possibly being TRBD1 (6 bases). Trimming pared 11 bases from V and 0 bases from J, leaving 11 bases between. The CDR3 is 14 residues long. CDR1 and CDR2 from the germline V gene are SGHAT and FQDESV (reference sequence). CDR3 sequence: CASTGTSGANVLTF. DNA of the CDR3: TGTGCCTCCACAGGGACCTCTGGGGCCAACGTCCTGACTTTC. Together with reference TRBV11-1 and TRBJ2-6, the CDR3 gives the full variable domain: EAEVAQSPRYKITEKSQAVAFWCDPISGHATLYWYRQILGQGPELLVQFQDESVVDDSQLPKDRFSAERLKGVDSTLKIQPAELGDSAMYLCASTGTSGANVLTFGAGSRLTVL.

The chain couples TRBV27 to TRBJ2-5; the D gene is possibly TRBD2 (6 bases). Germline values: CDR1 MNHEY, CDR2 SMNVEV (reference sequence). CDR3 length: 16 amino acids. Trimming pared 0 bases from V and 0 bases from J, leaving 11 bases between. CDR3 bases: TGTGCCAGCAGTTTATCCGGGGGAGGCTACCAAGAGACCCAGTACTTC. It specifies CASSLSGGGYQETQYF.

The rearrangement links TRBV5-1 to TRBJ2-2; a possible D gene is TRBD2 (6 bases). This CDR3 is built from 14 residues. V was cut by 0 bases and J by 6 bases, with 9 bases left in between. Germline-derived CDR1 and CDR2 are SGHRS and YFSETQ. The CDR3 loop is CASSLAGVSGELFF. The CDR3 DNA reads TGCGCCAGCAGCTTGGCGGGGGTTTCCGGGGAGCTGTTTTTT.

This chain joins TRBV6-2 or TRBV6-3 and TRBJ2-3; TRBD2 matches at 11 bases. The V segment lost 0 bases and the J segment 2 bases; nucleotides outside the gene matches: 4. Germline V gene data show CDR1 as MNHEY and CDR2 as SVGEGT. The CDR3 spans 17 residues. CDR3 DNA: TGTGCCAGCAGTTACTCCGTGACTAGCGGGAACACAGATACGCAGTATTTT. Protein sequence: CASSYSVTSGNTDTQYF.

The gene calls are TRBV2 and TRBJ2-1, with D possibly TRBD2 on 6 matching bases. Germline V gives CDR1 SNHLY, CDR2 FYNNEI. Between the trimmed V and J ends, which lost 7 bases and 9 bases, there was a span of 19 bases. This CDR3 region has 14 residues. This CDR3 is CASKRDSPSPEQFF. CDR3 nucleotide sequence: TGTGCCAGCAAGAGGGACTCCCCGTCCCCTGAGCAGTTCTTC.

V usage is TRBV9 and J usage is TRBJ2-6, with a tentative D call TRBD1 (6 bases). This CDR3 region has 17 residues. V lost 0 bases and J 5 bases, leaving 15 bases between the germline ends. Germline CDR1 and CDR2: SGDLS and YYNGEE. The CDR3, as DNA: TGTGCCAGCAGCGTAGTCCCAGGACAGAGCTGGGCCAACGTCCTGACTTTC. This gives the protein CASSVVPGQSWANVLTF.

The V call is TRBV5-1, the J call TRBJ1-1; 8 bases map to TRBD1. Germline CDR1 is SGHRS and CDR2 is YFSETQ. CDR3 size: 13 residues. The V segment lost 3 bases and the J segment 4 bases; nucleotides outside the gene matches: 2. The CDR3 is CASSSGTGTEAFF. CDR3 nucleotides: TGCGCCAGCAGCTCCGGGACAGGCACTGAAGCTTTCTTT.

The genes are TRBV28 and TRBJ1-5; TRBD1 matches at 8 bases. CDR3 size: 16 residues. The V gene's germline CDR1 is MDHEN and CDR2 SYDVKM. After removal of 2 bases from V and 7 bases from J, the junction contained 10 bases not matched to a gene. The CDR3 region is CASSLAGQGIGQPQHF. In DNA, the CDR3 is TGTGCCAGCAGTTTAGCCGGACAGGGAATCGGACAGCCCCAGCATTTT.

The CDR3 DNA reads TGTGCCTGGAGTGTAAGGCAGGGGCGGAATGAAAAACTGTTTTTT. Encoded protein: CAWSVRQGRNEKLFF. This chain links TRBV30 with TRBJ1-4, with a tentative D call TRBD1 (6 bases). V was cut by 0 bases and J by 5 bases, with 13 bases left in between. The CDR3 runs to 15 residues. Germline CDR1 and CDR2: GTSNPN and SVGIG (reference sequence).

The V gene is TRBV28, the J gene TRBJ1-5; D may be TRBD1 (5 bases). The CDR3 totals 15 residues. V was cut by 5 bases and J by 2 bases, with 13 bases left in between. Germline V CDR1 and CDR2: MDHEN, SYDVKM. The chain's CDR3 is CASSPAGGRNQPQHF. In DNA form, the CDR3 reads TGTGCCAGCAGTCCGGCGGGGGGACGCAATCAGCCCCAGCATTTT.

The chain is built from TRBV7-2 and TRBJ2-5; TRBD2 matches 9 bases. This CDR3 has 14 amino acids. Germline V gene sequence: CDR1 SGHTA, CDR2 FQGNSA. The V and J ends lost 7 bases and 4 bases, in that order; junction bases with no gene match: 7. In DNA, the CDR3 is TGTGCCAGCAACCGTCTAGCGGGACGAGAGACCCAGTACTTC. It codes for CASNRLAGRETQYF.

The CDR3 spells CASSQTSGRFTDTQYF. CDR3 DNA: TGCGCCAGCAGCCAGACTAGCGGGAGGTTCACAGATACGCAGTATTTT. V is TRBV4-3 and J is TRBJ2-3; 13 nucleotides match TRBD2. The CDR3 runs to 16 residues. Looked up from germline, CDR1 is LGHNA and CDR2 is YSLEER. Trimming at V came to 3 bases and at J to 2 bases, leaving 2 bases not matched to a gene.

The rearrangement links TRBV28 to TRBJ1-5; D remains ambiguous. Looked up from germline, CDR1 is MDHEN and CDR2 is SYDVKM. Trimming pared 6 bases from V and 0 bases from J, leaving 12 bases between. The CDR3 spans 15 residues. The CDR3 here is CASSPWGASNQPQHF. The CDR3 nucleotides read TGTGCCAGCAGCCCATGGGGAGCTAGCAATCAGCCCCAGCATTTT.

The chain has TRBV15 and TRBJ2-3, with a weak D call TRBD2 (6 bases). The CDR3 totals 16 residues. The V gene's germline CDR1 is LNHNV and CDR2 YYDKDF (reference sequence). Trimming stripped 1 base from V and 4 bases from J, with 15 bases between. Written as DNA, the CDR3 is TGTGCCACCAGCAGAGGACGCGGCGGAGGGGCAGATACGCAGTATTTT. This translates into CATSRGRGGGADTQYF. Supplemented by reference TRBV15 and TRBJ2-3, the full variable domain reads DAMVIQNPRYQVTQFGKPVTLSCSQTLNHNVMYWYQQKSSQAPKLLFHYYDKDFNNEADTPDNFQSRRPNTSFCFLDIRSPGLGDTAMYLCATSRGRGGGADTQYFGPGTRLTVL.